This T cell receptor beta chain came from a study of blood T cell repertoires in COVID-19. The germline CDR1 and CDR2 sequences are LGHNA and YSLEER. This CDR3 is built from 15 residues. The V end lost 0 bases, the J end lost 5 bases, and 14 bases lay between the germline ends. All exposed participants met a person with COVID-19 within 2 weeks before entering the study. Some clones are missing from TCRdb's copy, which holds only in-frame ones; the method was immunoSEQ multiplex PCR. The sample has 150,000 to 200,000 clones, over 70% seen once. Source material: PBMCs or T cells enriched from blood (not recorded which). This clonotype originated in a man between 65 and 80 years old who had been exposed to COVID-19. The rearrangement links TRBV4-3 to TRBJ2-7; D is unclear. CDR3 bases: TGCGCCAGCAGCCAAGACCCACGCCTACTAAACGAGCAGTACTTC. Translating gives CASSQDPRLLNEQYF.